These 8 T cell receptor beta chains came from one sample sequenced in a study of CD8+ T cells in alopecia areata. After isolation, RNA underwent reverse transcription to generate cDNA as the sequencing template. Sequenced by immunoSEQ multiplex PCR; TCRdb stores in-frame clones only, minus some. The sample holds fewer than 250,000 clones, 30% to 40% seen once. The treatment denotes: oral pan-JAK inhibitor, 5-10 mg twice daily. This material consisted of CD4+ T cells sorted from blood, taken at approximately week 30, from a patient treated with tofacitinib. The receptors come from a human donor with alopecia areata.

This chain joins TRBV29-1 and TRBJ1-2, with TRBD1 as a possible D gene (5 bases). CDR3 length: 12 amino acids. Trimming stripped 4 bases from V and 4 bases from J, with 10 bases between. The germline V gene has CDR1 SQVTM and CDR2 ANQGSEA. CDR3: CSVAPGVYGYTF. As DNA, the CDR3 is TGCAGCGTTGCTCCGGGGGTCTATGGCTACACCTTC.

This chain links TRBV5-1 with TRBJ2-3; 9 bases are a match to TRBD2. This CDR3 spans 16 amino acids. J lost 3 bases, V lost 6 bases, and 11 bases had no gene match. CDR1 is SGHRS and CDR2 is YFSETQ in the germline V gene. The CDR3 here is CASTPGGGAVTDTQYF. The CDR3 bases are TGCGCCAGCACCCCAGGCGGGGGGGCAGTAACAGATACGCAGTATTTT.

The J gene is TRBJ2-1, the V gene TRBV11-2, with D tentatively TRBD2 (6 bases). V was trimmed by 0 bases and J by 0 bases, leaving 12 bases between them. The CDR3 has 17 residues. CDR1 and CDR2 from the germline V gene are SGHAT and FQNNGV. CDR3 nucleotides: TGTGCCAGCAGCTTAGATATCGGACTAAGCTCCTACAATGAGCAGTTCTTC. It encodes CASSLDIGLSSYNEQFF.

The sample holds a few counts of this clone. The chain is built from TRBV6-5 and TRBJ2-7; TRBD2 matches 13 bases. Looked up from germline, CDR1 is MNHEY and CDR2 is SVGAGI. With V trimmed by 6 bases and J by 3 bases, 5 bases remained unmatched. This CDR3 has 15 amino acids. The CDR3 DNA reads as TGTGCCAGCAGCATGACTAGCGGGAGGTTCTACGAGCAGTACTTC. Amino acids: CASSMTSGRFYEQYF.

As concerns this clone: The same CDR3 arises from other DNA sequences in this sample as well. The genes are TRBV7-2 and TRBJ1-1; D unclear. The V gene lost 2 bases and the J gene lost 1 base, with 5 bases spanning the gap. Germline V gene data show CDR1 as SGHTA and CDR2 as FQGNSA. This CDR3 contains 13 residues. The CDR3 coding sequence is TGTGCCAGCAGCTTACAGAGGAACACTGAAGCTTTCTTT. This translates into CASSLQRNTEAFF.

The chain joins TRBV15 to TRBJ2-4; D is possibly TRBD2 (5 bases). The CDR3 length is 16 residues. CDR1 and CDR2 from the germline V gene are LNHNV and YYDKDF (reference sequence). The V end was cut by 4 bases, the J end by 0 bases, with 13 bases between. CDR3 nucleotides: TGTGCCACCAGCACCGAGCGGAATCTAGCCAAAAACATTCAGTACTTC. This sequence encodes CATSTERNLAKNIQYF.

This clone was counted only a few times. The chain joins TRBV5-6 to TRBJ2-7; the D gene could be TRBD1 or TRBD2 (5 bases each). Germline-derived CDR1 and CDR2 are SGHDT and YYEEEE. Trimming took off 5 bases at V and 8 bases at J, with 17 bases between the two ends. The CDR3 extends over 13 amino acids. The CDR3 nucleotides are TGTGCCAGCAGTGGGGCGGGCCCTAACAAGCAGTACTTC. Amino acid sequence: CASSGAGPNKQYF.

The V and J genes are TRBV5-4 and TRBJ2-1; 7 nucleotides match TRBD1. This CDR3 has 15 amino acids. Germline values: CDR1 SGHNT, CDR2 YYREEE (reference sequence). The J segment lost 7 bases and the V segment lost 1 base, leaving 8 bases of the junction unmatched. CDR3 nucleotide sequence: TGTGCCAGCAGCTTGTTGACAGGGTCGACTAATGAGCAGTTCTTC. The encoded protein is CASSLLTGSTNEQFF.